This T cell receptor (beta chain) was captured in a study of T-cell memory formation after mild COVID-19. 5'RACE with constant-segment primers yielded barcoded, UMI-tagged TCR alpha and TCR beta cDNA libraries. TCRdb independently ran MiXCR on the 5' RACE reads; one entry per CDR3 protein. Of hundreds of thousands of distinct CDR3 sequences listed, roughly 25% are singletons. The CDR3 has 14 amino acids. Germline values: CDR1 LNHNV, CDR2 YYDKDF (reference sequence). V was cut by 0 bases and J by 3 bases, with 9 bases left in between. This clonotype was seen a handful of times. The TCR originated in an adult woman who had mild COVID-19 (a few samples of this study predate the infection). Cell type and time point are not known. The sequenced material came from PBMCs or a T cell subset sorted from them (not recorded which). The chain recombines TRBV15 with TRBJ2-7; D is uncertain. The CDR3 loop is CATSRDQRVYEQYF. DNA for the CDR3: TGTGCCACCAGCAGAGATCAACGGGTCTACGAGCAGTACTTC.